The 14 T cell receptor beta chains below come from one sample, sequenced in a study of identical twins. MiXCR, run by TCRdb on the 5' RACE reads, gives a single entry per CDR3 protein. The sample contains around 1.7 million distinct CDR3 sequences, around 33% of which appear only once. Sequencing was performed on cord blood. Every receptor here comes from a newborn girl in good health.

This clonotype has a handful of counts. The rearrangement links TRBV11-2 to TRBJ2-3, with 12 bases identical to TRBD2. CDR3 length equals 14 residues. V lost 5 bases, J lost 7 bases, and 4 bases stayed unmatched. Germline CDR1 SGHAT, CDR2 FQNNGV. This CDR3 reads CASSGLAGRNTQYF. The CDR3 DNA reads TGTGCCAGCAGCGGACTAGCGGGGCGGAATACGCAGTATTTT.

The V and J genes are TRBV2 and TRBJ1-4; the D is unclear. The CDR3 is made up of 12 amino acids. The V end was cut by 6 bases, the J end by 7 bases, with 9 bases between. The germline CDR1 and CDR2 sequences are SNHLY and FYNNEI. The CDR3 nucleotides are TGTGCCAGCAGCGAGTGGGGTGAAAAACTGTTTTTT. It yields the protein CASSEWGEKLFF.

V usage is TRBV12-3 or TRBV12-4 and J usage is TRBJ2-3; 10 bases fit TRBD2. The CDR3 is made up of 16 amino acids. V dropped 3 bases and J dropped 1; count of bases not matched to a gene: 4. The CDR3 DNA reads TGTGCCAGCAGTTTTACCGGACTAGCGGGCACAGATACGCAGTATTTT. Its protein product is CASSFTGLAGTDTQYF.

The rearrangement links TRBV10-3 to TRBJ2-7; maybe TRBD2 (8 bases). The CDR3 length is 15 residues. Germline V gene data show CDR1 as ENHRY and CDR2 as SYGVKD. The V and J ends lost 1 base and 5 bases respectively, with 15 bases between them. The CDR3 loop reads CAISELGTRGHEQYF. In DNA, the CDR3 is TGTGCCATCAGTGAGTTGGGGACTAGGGGGCACGAGCAGTACTTC.

This clonotype showed up just a few times. The genes are TRBV20-1 and TRBJ1-2; 10 bases are shared with TRBD1. This CDR3 has 16 residues. The J segment lost 4 bases and the V segment lost 2 bases, leaving 10 bases of the junction unmatched. Germline V gene data show CDR1 as DFQATT and CDR2 as SNEGSKA (reference sequence). CDR3 nucleotide sequence: TGCAGTGCTAGACTCCCGGGACAGGGGAAGGGCTATGGCTACACCTTC. Its protein is CSARLPGQGKGYGYTF.

Points on this clonotype: A read error is possible here, since a much larger clone lies one base away. The rearrangement joins TRBV29-1 to TRBJ1-2; D not certain. The V gene's germline CDR1 is SQVTM and CDR2 ANQGSEA. Trimming removed 7 bases at V and 8 bases at J, with 14 bases between. The CDR3 loop spans 11 amino acids. The CDR3 reads CSAPRQSGYTF. The CDR3 nucleotides are TGCAGCGCCCCGAGACAATCGGGCTACACCTTC.

This chain uses TRBV10-3 with TRBJ2-3; D is possibly TRBD2 (5 bases). Deletions cut 7 bases from V and 0 bases from J, with 14 bases between. CDR1 is ENHRY and CDR2 is SYGVKD in the germline V gene. CDR3 length: 15 amino acids. The DNA for the CDR3 is TGTGCCATCAATAGAGGGCTAGTAAGCACAGATACGCAGTATTTT. It encodes CAINRGLVSTDTQYF.

This chain uses TRBV4-1 with TRBJ2-5; 9 bases match TRBD2. V gave up 4 bases and J gave up 1 base; unmatched junction bases: 13. The germline V gene has CDR1 MGHRA and CDR2 YSYEKL. The CDR3 loop spans 18 amino acids. The CDR3 is CASSLLPGGGRAQETQYF. Here the CDR3 DNA reads TGCGCCAGCAGCCTCCTTCCTGGGGGCGGGAGGGCCCAAGAGACCCAGTACTTC.

The chain joins TRBV7-9 to TRBJ2-1; D remains unclear. CDR3 size: 15 residues. Germline assignment: CDR1 SEHNR and CDR2 FQNEAQ (reference sequence). V shed 1 base and J shed 3 bases, with 10 bases lying between them. CDR3 sequence reads: CASSLGPGFYNEQFF. The DNA of the CDR3 is TGTGCCAGCAGCTTAGGACCGGGTTTCTACAATGAGCAGTTCTTC.

The V gene is TRBV29-1, the J gene TRBJ2-1; 12 nucleotides agree with TRBD2. The CDR3 is made up of 15 amino acids. Per the germline V gene, CDR1 is SQVTM and CDR2 is ANQGSEA. V shed 7 bases and J 5 bases; nucleotides not matched to a gene: 9. CDR3 sequence reads: CSAALRTSGNNEQFF. The CDR3 DNA reads TGCAGCGCCGCACTCCGGACTAGCGGGAACAATGAGCAGTTCTTC.

J is TRBJ2-1 and V is TRBV6-1; 8 nucleotides match TRBD2. The CDR3 sequence is 14 residues long. Germline lookup yields CDR1 MNHNS and CDR2 SASEGT. V was clipped by 6 bases and J by 5 bases; unmatched bases: 6. The CDR3 coding sequence is TGTGCCAGCAGAGGGGGACTAGGCAACAATGAGCAGTTCTTC. It is translated as CASRGGLGNNEQFF.

This clonotype appeared a few times. V gene TRBV10-3 combines with J gene TRBJ1-6, with D maybe TRBD1 (5 bases). This CDR3 has 17 amino acids. Per germline, CDR1 ENHRY and CDR2 SYGVKD. V gave up 6 bases and J gave up 0 bases, with 15 bases separating them. CDR3 protein: CAISETEVSSYNSPLHF. The DNA for the CDR3 is TGTGCCATCAGCGAGACAGAGGTTAGCTCCTATAATTCACCCCTCCACTTT.

This clonotype was counted once. The chain carries TRBV6-1 and TRBJ1-1; D not certain. Germline CDR1 is MNHNS and CDR2 is SASEGT. The CDR3 sequence is 14 residues long. The V and J ends lost 4 bases and 6 bases respectively, with 15 bases between them. The CDR3 sequence: CASSALKGRAEAFF. Written as DNA, the CDR3 is TGTGCCAGCAGTGCTTTAAAGGGAAGGGCTGAAGCTTTCTTT.

The sample holds many counts of this clonotype. V gene TRBV24-1 combines with J gene TRBJ2-7; a weak D match, TRBD1 (6 bases). Germline V lookup: CDR1 KGHDR, CDR2 SFDVKD. V gave up 4 bases and J gave up 3 bases, with 12 bases separating them. This CDR3 has 14 amino acids. Here the CDR3 DNA reads TGTGCCACCAGTGACCCGGGACAAAGCTACGAGCAGTACTTC. Protein product: CATSDPGQSYEQYF.